This T cell receptor (beta chain) was recorded in a study of response to subunit inactivated influenza vaccine. Study conclusions and caveats: The authors offered the suggestion that each seasonal influenza vaccination recruits few new T cells.

V was clipped by 3 bases and J by 2 bases, with 11 bases between them. There are 15 residues in the CDR3. Points on this clonotype: As yet, its antigen is unknown.

In TCRdb, the RT-PCR reads were re-called with MiXCR into one record per CDR3 protein. The profile shows roughly 700,000 distinct CDR3 sequences, 15% to 19% of them singletons. V is TRBV12-3 or TRBV12-4 and J is TRBJ2-1; D may be TRBD1 or TRBD2 (5 bases each). The clonotype originates from a man in his forties or fifties who received an inactivated influenza vaccine. Sample: PBMCs from blood, taken 11 to 12 days after vaccination. This CDR3 is CASSLRDGPYNEQFF. DNA of the CDR3: TGTGCCAGCAGTTTGAGGGACGGCCCCTACAATGAGCAGTTCTTC.